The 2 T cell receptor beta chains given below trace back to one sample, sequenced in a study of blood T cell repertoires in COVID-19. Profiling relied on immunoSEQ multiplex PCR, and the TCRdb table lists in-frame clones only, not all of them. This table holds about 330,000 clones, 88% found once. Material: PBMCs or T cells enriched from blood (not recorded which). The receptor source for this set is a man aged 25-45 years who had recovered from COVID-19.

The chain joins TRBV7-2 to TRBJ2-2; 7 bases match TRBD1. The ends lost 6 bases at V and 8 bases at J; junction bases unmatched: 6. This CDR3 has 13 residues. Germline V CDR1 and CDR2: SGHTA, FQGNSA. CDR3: CASRKGTEGELFF. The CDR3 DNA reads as TGTGCCAGCAGGAAGGGGACAGAAGGGGAGCTGTTTTTT.

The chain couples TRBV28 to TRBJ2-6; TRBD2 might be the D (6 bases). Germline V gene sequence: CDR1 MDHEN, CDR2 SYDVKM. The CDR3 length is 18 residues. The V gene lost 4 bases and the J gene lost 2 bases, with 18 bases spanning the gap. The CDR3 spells CASSWLVGGRTGANVLTF. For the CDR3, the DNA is TGTGCCAGCAGTTGGTTGGTAGGAGGGCGCACTGGGGCCAACGTCCTGACTTTC.